These 29 T cell receptor beta chains were sequenced from one sample in a study of T cells after posttransplantation cyclophosphamide. The method was immunoSEQ multiplex PCR; TCRdb's version includes in-frame clones alone and lacks a portion of them. In total the sample includes some 46,000 clones, none of them seen once. The sample comprised PBMCs. These receptor sequences come from a middle-aged man in good health, CMV-negative, and a related stem cell transplant donor.

This clone was counted many times. V is TRBV7-2 and J is TRBJ2-1; 7 nucleotides align to TRBD2. Germline CDR1 and CDR2: SGHTA and FQGNSA. With V trimmed by 1 base and J by 10 bases, 22 bases remained unmatched. The CDR3 length is 19 residues. CDR3 region: CASSLVYGESRISGNEQFF. The CDR3 bases are TGTGCCAGCAGCTTAGTTTATGGGGAATCCAGGATAAGCGGGAACGAGCAGTTCTTC.

The chain couples TRBV5-6 to TRBJ2-3; weak D call: TRBD1 (5 bases). The germline V gene encodes CDR1 SGHDT and CDR2 YYEEEE. V was trimmed by 3 bases and J by 4 bases, leaving 15 bases between them. The CDR3 is made up of 15 amino acids. The CDR3 nucleotides are TGTGCCAGCAGCTCGACCGGGCAGGGTGCAGATACGCAGTATTTT. Translating gives CASSSTGQGADTQYF.

The table lists this clone with many counts. The CDR3 sequence: CASSPGGPEQFF. CDR3 bases: TGTGCCAGCTCACCGGGCGGGCCTGAGCAGTTCTTC. The chain has TRBV18 and TRBJ2-1, with D perhaps matching TRBD2 (5 bases). Trimming pared 3 bases from V and 9 bases from J, leaving 9 bases between. The CDR3 extends over 12 amino acids. The V gene's germline CDR1 is KGHSH and CDR2 LQKENI. The full variable domain, in which reference TRBV18 and TRBJ2-1 provide the parts outside the CDR3, is NAGVMQNPRHLVRRRGQEARLRCSPMKGHSHVYWYRQLPEEGLKFMVYLQKENIIDESGMPKERFSAEFPKEGPSILRIQQVVRGDSAAYFCASSPGGPEQFFGPGTRLTVL.

This clone occurred a few times. The chain joins TRBV7-2 to TRBJ2-7; 7 bases agree with TRBD2. The CDR3 extends over 15 amino acids. J lost 3 bases, V lost 2 bases, and 7 bases had no gene match. CDR1 and CDR2 (germline): SGHTA, FQGNSA. The CDR3 protein is CASSLSAERGYEQYV. Here the CDR3 DNA reads TGTGCCAGCAGCTTATCGGCGGAGCGGGGCTACGAGCAGTACGTC.

This clone was found a few times. The chain has TRBV7-8 and TRBJ2-5, with TRBD2 matching 8 bases. The V gene's germline CDR1 is SGHVS and CDR2 FQNEAQ. V dropped 2 bases and J dropped 3; count of bases not matched to a gene: 5. This CDR3 is built from 15 residues. CDR3 bases: TGTGCCAGCAGCTTACGACTAGCGACAAAAGAGACCCAGTACTTC. As protein: CASSLRLATKETQYF.

This clone was counted many times. The chain combines TRBV4-3 with TRBJ1-2; TRBD1 aligns across 7 bases. This CDR3 comprises 16 residues. J lost 7 bases, V lost 0 bases, and 11 bases had no gene match. In germline, CDR1 is LGHNA, CDR2 YSLEER. CDR3 sequence (DNA): TGCGCCAGCAGCCAAGAGGGAACAGGGGTTTTTGGTGGCTACACCTTC. Amino acids: CASSQEGTGVFGGYTF.

This clone was counted many times. The V call is TRBV6-5, the J call TRBJ1-3; D perhaps matches TRBD1 (6 bases). Trimming stripped 0 bases from V and 5 bases from J, with 14 bases between. The CDR3 length is 16 residues. Germline CDR1 MNHEY, CDR2 SVGAGI. The CDR3 nucleotides are TGTGCCAGCAGTTACTCGATAACTGGACAGAGAAACACCATATATTTT. It yields the protein CASSYSITGQRNTIYF.

The CDR3 DNA reads as TGTGCCAGCAGCCAAGATCTGTTTACGCAGTATTTT. Encoded protein: CASSQDLFTQYF. V and J are TRBV14 and TRBJ2-3; D is undetermined. Trimming shortened V by 0 bases and J by 8 bases, and 6 bases separated the two germline ends. Looked up from germline, CDR1 is SGHDN and CDR2 is FVKESK. The CDR3 covers 12 residues.

In its sample, this clone was seen many times. The rearrangement links TRBV27 to TRBJ2-5, with D perhaps matching TRBD2 (7 bases). Germline V gene lookup returns CDR1 MNHEY and CDR2 SMNVEV (reference sequence). There are 16 residues in the CDR3. Trimming pared 7 bases from V and 5 bases from J, leaving 23 bases between. The CDR3 sequence: CASTDSRGGAGETQYF. In DNA, the CDR3 is TGTGCCAGCACCGACTCTCGAGGGGGGGCCGGTGAGACCCAGTACTTC.

This clone was seen ten or more times. V usage is TRBV6-1 and J usage is TRBJ1-5; unclear D gene. Germline-derived CDR1 and CDR2 are MNHNS and SASEGT. The CDR3 is 14 amino acids. V lost 4 bases to trimming and J lost 0 bases, with 7 bases between them. The CDR3 region has the DNA TGTGCCAGCAGTGTTCAGAATAGCAATCAGCCCCAGCATTTT. Protein: CASSVQNSNQPQHF.

This clone has a handful of counts. The CDR3: CASSLGLNRGHEQYV. The DNA of the CDR3 is TGTGCCAGCAGCTTAGGGCTAAACAGGGGCCACGAGCAGTACGTC. This sequence joins TRBV7-9 and TRBJ2-7; 7 positions match TRBD1. The V gene's germline CDR1 is SEHNR and CDR2 FQNEAQ (reference sequence). The CDR3 is 15 amino acids. With V trimmed by 1 base and J by 5 bases, 8 bases remained unmatched.

Ten or more counts support this clone. The chain uses TRBV6-6 and TRBJ2-6; D may be TRBD2 (6 bases). This CDR3 is built from 16 residues. Trimming took off 8 bases at V and 1 base at J, with 15 bases between the two ends. Per the germline V gene, CDR1 is MNHNY and CDR2 is SVGAGI (reference sequence). CDR3 nucleotide sequence: TGTGCCAGCGATTCCGGGAGTCTATCTGGGGCCAACGTCCTGACTTTC. Translated: CASDSGSLSGANVLTF.

This clone was counted ten times or more. CDR3 in DNA: TGTGCCAGTAGTATAGGGCGGCGGCCGAATTCACCCCTCCACTTT. Amino acids: CASSIGRRPNSPLHF. The gene calls are TRBV19 and TRBJ1-6; D call uncertain. The CDR3 has 15 residues. V lost 1 base and J 7 bases, leaving 11 bases between the germline ends. CDR1 is LNHDA and CDR2 is SQIVND in the germline V gene (reference sequence).

There are many counts of this clone. The chain has TRBV12-5 and TRBJ2-1; 14 nucleotides match TRBD2. CDR1 and CDR2 (germline): LGHNT, FRNRAP. The CDR3 contains 18 residues. J gave up 0 bases and V 6 bases, and 7 bases lay outside the gene matches. The CDR3: CASGTTSGGASSYNEQFF. CDR3 nucleotides: TGTGCTAGTGGCACGACTAGCGGGGGGGCTAGCTCCTACAATGAGCAGTTCTTC.

V and J are TRBV27 and TRBJ2-1; 7 positions agree with TRBD1. Germline V gives CDR1 MNHEY, CDR2 SMNVEV (reference sequence). Trimming removed 5 bases from V and 6 bases from J; junction bases left unmatched: 7. CDR3 length: 14 residues. In DNA, the CDR3 is TGTGCCAGCAGTATCAGGACAGGCCCCAATGAGCAGTTCTTC. This sequence encodes CASSIRTGPNEQFF.

This clone was picked up a small number of times. V and J are TRBV18 and TRBJ2-3; 8 nucleotides agree with TRBD2. CDR1 and CDR2 (germline): KGHSH, LQKENI. V lost 5 bases, J lost 0 bases, and 13 bases stayed unmatched. This CDR3 is built from 18 residues. CDR3 sequence reads: CASSAVVAGPDSTDTQYF. CDR3 in DNA: TGTGCCAGCTCAGCCGTAGTAGCGGGGCCCGATAGCACAGATACGCAGTATTTT.

This clone was detected many times. The rearrangement uses TRBV6-1 and TRBJ1-5; D is possibly TRBD1 (5 bases). V was trimmed by 8 bases and J by 6 bases, leaving 23 bases between them. Germline values: CDR1 MNHNS, CDR2 SASEGT. This CDR3 region has 16 residues. The chain's CDR3 is CASGQGEVSLLQPQHF. In DNA, the CDR3 is TGTGCCAGCGGTCAAGGGGAGGTTTCTTTGCTTCAGCCCCAGCATTTT.

This clone was detected many times. The chain recombines TRBV2 with TRBJ2-7, with TRBD1 matching 8 bases. CDR1 is SNHLY, CDR2 FYNNEI, per germline. V shed 5 bases and J 4 bases; nucleotides not matched to a gene: 10. This CDR3 spans 15 amino acids. DNA for the CDR3: TGTGCCAGCAGTAAAGAGACAGGGGTAAGGTACGAGCAGTACTTC. This translates into CASSKETGVRYEQYF.

The chain recombines TRBV19 with TRBJ2-1; 16 bases agree with TRBD2. V shed 7 bases and J 8 bases; nucleotides not matched to a gene: 14. This CDR3 comprises 18 residues. CDR1 is LNHDA and CDR2 is SQIVND in the germline V gene (reference sequence). The CDR3 here is CASTRGLAGGVRSHEQFF. Here the CDR3 DNA reads TGTGCCAGTACCCGGGGACTAGCGGGAGGGGTCCGTAGCCATGAGCAGTTCTTC.

This clone has a count of ten or more. As DNA, the CDR3 is TGTGCCAGCAGCTTAAGAGGGCGCGGAGAGACCCAGTACTTC. As protein: CASSLRGRGETQYF. The chain uses TRBV7-3 and TRBJ2-5; D might be TRBD2 (5 bases). Germline CDR1 and CDR2: SGHTA and FQGTGA. The length of the CDR3 is 14 residues. The V end lost 1 base, the J end lost 4 bases, and 10 bases lay between the germline ends.

This clone was picked up a small number of times. The chain employs TRBV30 and TRBJ1-5; 7 positions agree with TRBD1. Germline-derived CDR1 and CDR2 are GTSNPN and SVGIG (reference sequence). The CDR3 loop spans 14 amino acids. The J segment lost 2 bases and the V segment lost 2 bases, leaving 3 bases of the junction unmatched. The CDR3 coding sequence is TGTGCCTGGAGTTTGGGACAGCGCAATCAGCCCCAGCATTTT. It yields the protein CAWSLGQRNQPQHF.

This clone was seen many times. The chain links TRBV10-3 to TRBJ2-1, with 13 bases that match TRBD2. CDR1 ENHRY and CDR2 SYGVKD come from the germline V gene. The CDR3 is made up of 11 amino acids. The ends lost 9 bases at V and 12 bases at J; junction bases unmatched: 2. The CDR3 nucleotides are TGTGCCATACTAGCGGGAGGGAGGCAGTTCTTC. It is translated as CAILAGGRQFF.

Many counts were recorded for this clone. V gene TRBV27 combines with J gene TRBJ1-6, with 10 bases that match TRBD1. The CDR3 sequence is 14 residues long. The trim removed 5 bases at V and 9 bases at J, leaving 4 bases unmatched. The germline CDR1 and CDR2 sequences are MNHEY and SMNVEV (reference sequence). CDR3 bases: TGTGCCAGCAGTCCGGGACAGGGGATTTCACCCCTCCACTTT. Residues: CASSPGQGISPLHF.

This clone showed up many times. The chain employs TRBV28 and TRBJ1-2; 7 positions match TRBD1. CDR1 MDHEN and CDR2 SYDVKM come from the germline V gene. This CDR3 region has 13 residues. The V segment lost 5 bases and the J segment 3 bases; nucleotides outside the gene matches: 3. The CDR3 region is CASSRGQDYGYTF. CDR3 DNA: TGTGCCAGCAGTAGAGGACAGGACTATGGCTACACCTTC.

This clone was seen at least ten times. Written as DNA, the CDR3 is TGTGCTAGTGGTGCCGGGACAGGGGACACTGAAGCTTTCTTT. It yields the protein CASGAGTGDTEAFF. The chain has TRBV12-5 and TRBJ1-1; TRBD1 matches at 10 bases. In germline, CDR1 is LGHNT, CDR2 FRNRAP. Trimming cost V 5 bases and J 3 bases; bases outside gene matches: 3. This CDR3 is built from 14 residues.

This clone was seen many times. The genes are TRBV10-3 and TRBJ2-2, with D perhaps matching TRBD1 (5 bases). V lost 10 bases and J 3 bases, leaving 18 bases between the germline ends. The CDR3 contains 15 residues. The germline gives CDR1 ENHRY, CDR2 SYGVKD. The CDR3 DNA reads as TGTGCCAGCACCGTCCAGGGTGCTGACACCGGGGAGCTGTTTTTT. As protein: CASTVQGADTGELFF.

This clone was detected only a few times. This CDR3 is also generated by other DNA sequences in the sample. The chain carries TRBV5-1 and TRBJ2-3; TRBD1 aligns across 12 bases. V gave up 4 bases and J gave up 2 bases; unmatched junction bases: 5. The CDR3 has 16 residues. In germline, CDR1 is SGHRS, CDR2 YFSETQ. The CDR3 nucleotides read TGCGCCAGCAGCCGGGGACAGGGGGCTTCCACAGATACGCAGTATTTT. Residues: CASSRGQGASTDTQYF. Full variable domain (rest looked up from reference TRBV5-1 and TRBJ2-3): KAGVTQTPRYLIKTRGQQVTLSCSPISGHRSVSWYQQTPGQGLQFLFEYFSETQRNKGNFPGRFSGRQFSNSRSEMNVSTLELGDSALYLCASSRGQGASTDTQYFGPGTRLTVL.

This clone was seen ten or more times. V usage is TRBV27 and J usage is TRBJ1-1; TRBD1 aligns across 9 bases. The CDR3 sequence is 15 residues long. Germline loops: CDR1 MNHEY, CDR2 SMNVEV (reference sequence). V shed 7 bases and J 3 bases; nucleotides not matched to a gene: 9. CDR3 sequence (DNA): TGTGCCAGCATGAACAGGGGGCGAGGGGACACTGAAGCTTTCTTT. Translated: CASMNRGRGDTEAFF.

There are many counts of this clone. Other DNA sequences from this sample encode an identical CDR3 as well. The genes are TRBV11-2 and TRBJ1-5; the match to TRBD1 covers 7 bases. The germline gives CDR1 SGHAT, CDR2 FQNNGV. The length of the CDR3 is 13 residues. V was clipped by 0 bases and J by 8 bases; unmatched bases: 1. The CDR3 spells CASSLDRGKPQHF. The CDR3 DNA reads TGTGCCAGCAGCTTAGACAGGGGGAAGCCCCAGCATTTT. The full variable domain, its missing parts supplied by reference TRBV11-2 and TRBJ1-5, is EAGVAQSPRYKIIEKRQSVAFWCNPISGHATLYWYQQILGQGPKLLIQFQNNGVVDDSQLPKDRFSAERLKGVDSTLKIQPAKLEDSAVYLCASSLDRGKPQHFGDGTRLSIL.